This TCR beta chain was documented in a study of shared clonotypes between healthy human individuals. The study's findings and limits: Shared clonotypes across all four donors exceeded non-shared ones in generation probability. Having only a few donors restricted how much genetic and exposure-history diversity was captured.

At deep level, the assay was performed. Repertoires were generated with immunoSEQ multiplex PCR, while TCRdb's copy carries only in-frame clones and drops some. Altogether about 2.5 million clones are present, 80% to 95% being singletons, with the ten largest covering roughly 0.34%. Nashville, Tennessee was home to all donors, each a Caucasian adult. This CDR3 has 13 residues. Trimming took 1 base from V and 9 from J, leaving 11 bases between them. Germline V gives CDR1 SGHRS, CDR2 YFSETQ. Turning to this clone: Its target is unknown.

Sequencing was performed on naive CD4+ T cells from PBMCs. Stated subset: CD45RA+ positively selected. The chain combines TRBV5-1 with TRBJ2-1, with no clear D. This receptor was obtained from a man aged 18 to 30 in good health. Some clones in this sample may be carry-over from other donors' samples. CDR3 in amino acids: CASSLSATVEQFF. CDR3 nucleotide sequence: TGCGCCAGCAGCTTGTCGGCGACCGTTGAGCAGTTCTTC.